This T cell receptor beta chain stems from a study of T cell repertoires in cytomegalovirus infection. The table lists this clonotype with a few counts. Antigen: not known. TCRdb re-called the reads with MiXCR, one entry per CDR3 protein. The table lists 650,000 to 900,000 distinct CDR3 sequences, about 28% of them singletons, with 13% in the top ten. V lost 10 bases and J 4 bases, leaving 17 bases between the germline ends. The CDR3 length is 14 residues. The receptor's source is a human donor in good health (CMV status not recorded). Some clones in this sample may be carry-over from other donors' samples. The sequences come from cultured CD8+ T cells from PBMCs, collected from culture after CMV antigen stimulation. V gene TRBV12-3 or TRBV12-4 combines with J gene TRBJ2-1; D is uncertain. CDR3 in amino acids: CAIEIGQNYNEQFF. In nucleotides, the CDR3 is TGTGCCATCGAGATAGGGCAGAATTACAATGAGCAGTTCTTC.